A selection of T cell receptor beta chains follows, all from one sample in a study of blood T cell repertoires in COVID-19. Generated by immunoSEQ multiplex PCR, the TCRdb table keeps only in-frame clones and is missing some. Of around 160,000 clones in the sample, roughly four fifths were seen once. The sequencing input was peripheral blood. The receptors were sampled from a man between 60 and 75 years old with active or convalescent COVID-19. Both conserved end residues are part of each CDR3. Fields, in order: clone size, V gene, J gene, D gene, CDR3 protein, CDR3 DNA. A D gene is named only where the DNA matches it firmly. Expanded clones are given a class, and other clones once, few, many or no size at all.

-	TRBV7-3	TRBJ2-5	TRBD1	CASSPGQGPQETQYF	TGTGCCAGCAGCCCGGGACAGGGACCCCAAGAGACCCAGTACTTC
once	TRBV7-9	TRBJ1-6	TRBD1	CASSPPQQGPNSPLHF	TGTGCCAGCAGCCCGCCGCAACAGGGGCCTAATTCACCCCTCCACTTT
-	TRBV18	TRBJ1-1	-	CASSPPPAPNTEAFF	TGTGCCAGCTCACCACCGCCAGCGCCGAACACTGAAGCTTTCTTT
-	TRBV27	TRBJ1-3	-	CASSLSGGKNTIYF	TGTGCCAGCAGTTTATCGGGGGGAAAGAACACCATATATTTT
-	TRBV12-3/TRBV12-4	TRBJ1-2	TRBD1	CASSQTDRGKAF	TGTGCCAGCAGTCAAACGGACAGGGGTAAAGCCTTC
few	TRBV7-8	TRBJ2-3	TRBD1	CASSLGTDSSTDTQYF	TGTGCCAGCAGCCTCGGGACAGACTCTAGCACAGATACGCAGTATTTT
-	TRBV6-1	TRBJ1-5	-	CASSEPVVGNQPQHF	TGTGCCAGCAGTGAACCGGTGGTTGGCAATCAGCCCCAGCATTTT
-	TRBV18	TRBJ1-1	-	CASSPLGAHEAFF	TGTGCCAGCTCACCATTGGGGGCTCACGAAGCTTTCTTT
-	TRBV6-1	TRBJ1-6	TRBD1	CASSEFSPGQYNSPLHF	TGTGCCAGCAGTGAATTTTCCCCGGGACAGTATAATTCACCCCTCCACTTT
-	TRBV19	TRBJ1-5	-	CASRTEYSNQPQHF	TGTGCCAGTAGGACAGAATATAGCAATCAGCCCCAGCATTTT
-	TRBV18	TRBJ2-7	TRBD2	CASSRASGVIFYEQYF	TGTGCCAGCTCACGGGCTAGCGGGGTGATCTTCTACGAGCAGTACTTC
-	TRBV15	TRBJ2-7	-	CATSRDYNYEQYF	TGTGCCACCAGCAGAGATTACAACTACGAGCAGTACTTC
-	TRBV5-1	TRBJ2-7	-	CASSLGTYEQYF	TGCGCCAGCAGCTTGGGTACCTACGAGCAGTACTTC
few	TRBV5-4	TRBJ1-5	-	CASSLAGVDQPQHF	TGTGCCAGCAGCTTGGCCGGGGTTGATCAGCCCCAGCATTTT
-	TRBV2	TRBJ2-1	TRBD2	CATTGLAGNEQFF	TGTGCCACCACGGGACTAGCGGGTAATGAGCAGTTCTTC
-	TRBV19	TRBJ1-2	-	CASSKSPGEGAYGYTF	TGTGCCAGTAGTAAATCTCCTGGCGAAGGGGCCTATGGCTACACCTTC
few	TRBV7-3	TRBJ1-4	-	CASSFLGSSRGEKLFF	TGTGCCAGCAGCTTTTTAGGATCATCCCGGGGGGAAAAACTGTTTTTT
few	TRBV12-3/TRBV12-4	TRBJ2-2	-	CASLPDTGELFF	TGTGCCAGTCTACCTGACACCGGGGAGCTGTTTTTT
-	TRBV9	TRBJ2-1	-	CASSVGPSSTSYNEQFF	TGTGCCAGCAGCGTAGGGCCTTCCTCCACATCCTACAATGAGCAGTTCTTC
-	TRBV6-1	TRBJ1-1	-	CASSDPRHRNTEAFF	TGTGCCAGCAGTGACCCTCGCCACAGGAACACTGAAGCTTTCTTT
-	TRBV27	TRBJ2-7	-	CASQGRAHEQYF	TGTGCCAGCCAGGGGCGAGCCCACGAGCAGTACTTC
many	TRBV6-5	TRBJ1-5	TRBD1	CASTLRTGDQPQHF	TGTGCCAGCACCCTTAGGACAGGGGATCAGCCCCAGCATTTT
-	TRBV29-1	TRBJ2-1	TRBD2	CSARGGGGANEQFF	TGCAGCGCCAGGGGCGGCGGGGGGGCAAATGAGCAGTTCTTC
-	TRBV19	TRBJ2-1	-	CASTLGQYSVF	TGTGCCAGTACCCTAGGACAGTACAGTGTCTTC
few	TRBV27	TRBJ1-1	-	CASPPGGPVNTEAFF	TGTGCCAGCCCTCCGGGGGGCCCCGTGAACACTGAAGCTTTCTTT
few	TRBV14	TRBJ1-4	-	CASSQITPNEKLFF	TGTGCCAGCAGCCAAATTACACCGAATGAAAAACTGTTTTTT
-	TRBV7-6	TRBJ1-2	TRBD1	CASSSPGTGGGYTF	TGTGCCAGCAGCTCGCCAGGGACAGGGGGAGGCTACACCTTC
once	TRBV5-1	TRBJ2-7	TRBD2	CASSPPSGREQYF	TGCGCCAGCAGCCCGCCTAGCGGGAGGGAGCAGTACTTC
-	TRBV6-8	TRBJ1-4	TRBD1	CARRIGPTGQAEKLFF	TGTGCCAGAAGAATTGGACCGACAGGGCAGGCGGAAAAACTGTTTTTT
-	TRBV11-2	TRBJ2-7	TRBD1	CASSHRTGVAYEQYF	TGTGCCAGCAGCCATCGGACAGGGGTCGCCTACGAGCAGTACTTC
-	TRBV6-6	TRBJ1-1	-	CASSYSAETFNTEAFF	TGTGCCAGCAGTTACTCGGCAGAAACCTTTAACACTGAAGCTTTCTTT
few	TRBV7-2	TRBJ2-1	-	CASSLSWARYNEQFF	TGTGCCAGCAGCTTATCTTGGGCTCGGTACAATGAGCAGTTCTTC
-	TRBV3-1/TRBV3-2	TRBJ2-2	TRBD2	CASSLAGENTGELFF	TGTGCCAGCAGCCTAGCGGGGGAAAACACCGGGGAGCTGTTTTTT
-	TRBV9	TRBJ2-7	TRBD2	CASSATSGLSEQYF	TGTGCCAGCAGCGCGACTAGCGGGCTTAGCGAGCAGTACTTC
-	TRBV6-6	TRBJ2-7	-	CASSYGAGYEQYF	TGTGCCAGCAGTTACGGGGCCGGCTACGAGCAGTACTTC
-	TRBV19	TRBJ1-4	TRBD1	CASSSGTGVGNEKLFF	TGTGCCAGTAGTTCCGGGACAGGGGTTGGTAATGAAAAACTGTTTTTT
-	TRBV5-1	TRBJ2-5	TRBD1	CASSLGGTGVQETQYF	TGCGCCAGCAGCTTGGGGGGGACAGGGGTCCAAGAGACCCAGTACTTC
-	TRBV5-1	TRBJ2-5	-	CASSQGMETQYF	TGCGCCAGCAGTCAGGGGATGGAGACCCAGTACTTC